This T cell receptor beta chain is from a study of CD8+ T cells in alopecia areata. General study points: Association of baseline CD8+ expansion with response is uncertain owing to one nonresponder.

Extraction of RNA preceded its reverse transcription into cDNA, which served as the sequencing template. Repertoires were generated with immunoSEQ multiplex PCR, while TCRdb's copy carries only in-frame clones and drops some. The table lists approximately 210,000 clones, roughly three fifths of them singletons. In the case of this clone: Its cognate antigen is unknown.

The sample's treatment: oral pan-JAK inhibitor, 5-10 mg twice daily. The TCR comes from a human donor with alopecia areata. The input for sequencing was CD4+ T cells sorted from blood, taken at week 49, from a patient treated with tofacitinib.

CDR3 DNA: TGTGCCAGTAGTATAGAACTGGCCCGTGGCAATCAGCCCCAGCATTTT. Translation gives CASSIELARGNQPQHF. The chain couples TRBV19 to TRBJ1-5; D not certain. The CDR3 sequence is 16 residues long. Germline V gene data show CDR1 as LNHDA and CDR2 as SQIVND (reference sequence). V was trimmed by 0 bases and J by 2 bases, leaving 11 bases between them.